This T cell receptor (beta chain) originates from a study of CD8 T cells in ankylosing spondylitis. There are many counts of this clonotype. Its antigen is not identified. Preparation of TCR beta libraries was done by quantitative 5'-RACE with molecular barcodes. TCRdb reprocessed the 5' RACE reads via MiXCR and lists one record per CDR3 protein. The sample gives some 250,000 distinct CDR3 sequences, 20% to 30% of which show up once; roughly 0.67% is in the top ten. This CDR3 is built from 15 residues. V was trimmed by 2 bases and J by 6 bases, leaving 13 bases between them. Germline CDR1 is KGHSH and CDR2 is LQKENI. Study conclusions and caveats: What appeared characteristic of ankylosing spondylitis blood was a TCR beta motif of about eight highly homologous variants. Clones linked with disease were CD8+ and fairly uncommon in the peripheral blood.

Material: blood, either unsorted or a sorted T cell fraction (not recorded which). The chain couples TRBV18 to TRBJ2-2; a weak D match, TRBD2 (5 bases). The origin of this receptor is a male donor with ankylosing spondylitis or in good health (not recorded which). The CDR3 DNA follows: TGTGCCAGCTCACCAACGGGGATGTCGCCCGGGGAGCTGTTTTTT. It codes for CASSPTGMSPGELFF.